Following are 27 T cell receptor beta chains from one sample sequenced in a study of PD-1 blockade in classical Hodgkin lymphoma. Sequencing used immunoSEQ multiplex PCR; TCRdb keeps in-frame clones, though not all of them. The table has about 19,000 clones, approximately 88% seen once. Following autologous stem cell transplantation, relapse occurred in every patient, and exposure to brentuximab vedotin varied. The specimen comprised peripheral blood mononuclear cells (PBMCs), sampled at baseline. These receptors were taken from a human donor with classical Hodgkin lymphoma.

The chain combines TRBV4-2 with TRBJ2-2, with TRBD2 matching 8 bases. The CDR3 consists of 16 residues. CDR1 is LGHNA and CDR2 is YNFKEQ in the germline V gene. V gave up 4 bases and J gave up 1 base; unmatched junction bases: 5. CDR3 nucleotides: TGTGCCAGCAGCCTAGAGACTAGCGAGAACACCGGGGAGCTGTTTTTT. It is translated as CASSLETSENTGELFF.

This clone was detected only a few times. The sample carries other DNA sequences with the same CDR3. This chain links TRBV7-9 with TRBJ2-7; D gene uncertain. V lost 5 bases and J 1 base, leaving 6 bases between the germline ends. The CDR3 covers 12 residues. From germline, CDR1 is SEHNR and CDR2 FQNEAQ (reference sequence). The CDR3 coding sequence is TGTGCCAGCAGCCTAGGGTCCTACGAGCAGTACTTC. Protein sequence: CASSLGSYEQYF.

The V and J genes are TRBV10-1 and TRBJ2-7; possibly TRBD2 for D (5 bases). The CDR3 totals 13 residues. Trimming took 7 bases from V and 5 from J, leaving 15 bases between them. Germline values: CDR1 WNHNN, CDR2 SYGVQD (reference sequence). The CDR3 sequence is CASKGRDGHEQYF. In DNA form, the CDR3 reads TGCGCCAGCAAAGGACGGGATGGCCACGAGCAGTACTTC.

The chain combines TRBV4-3 with TRBJ1-2, with D possibly being TRBD1 (5 bases). CDR1 LGHNA and CDR2 YSLEER come from the germline V gene. This CDR3 contains 13 residues. Trimming left V 1 base short and J 5 bases short, with 8 bases between. CDR3 region: CASSQGSGYGYTF. The CDR3, as DNA: TGCGCCAGCAGCCAAGGGTCAGGGTATGGCTACACCTTC.

V is TRBV5-4 and J is TRBJ1-2, with TRBD1 matching 12 bases. CDR1 is SGHNT and CDR2 is YYREEE in the germline V gene (reference sequence). V gave up 3 bases and J gave up 4 bases; unmatched junction bases: 4. There are 15 residues in the CDR3. The CDR3: CASSWGQGALYGYTF. Written as DNA, the CDR3 is TGTGCCAGCAGCTGGGGACAGGGGGCTCTCTATGGCTACACCTTC.

V is TRBV2 and J is TRBJ2-5; the match to TRBD2 covers 13 bases. Germline values: CDR1 SNHLY, CDR2 FYNNEI. The ends lost 1 base at V and 2 bases at J; junction bases unmatched: 1. CDR3 length: 16 residues. CDR3 sequence (DNA): TGTGCCAGCAGTGAAGGACTAGCGGGGGGTCAAGAGACCCAGTACTTC. Translating gives CASSEGLAGGQETQYF.

The table lists this clone with a few counts. The chain employs TRBV4-1 and TRBJ1-2; D remains ambiguous. In germline, CDR1 is MGHRA, CDR2 YSYEKL. This CDR3 region has 12 residues. V was cut by 1 base and J by 4 bases, with 4 bases left in between. CDR3 nucleotide sequence: TGCGCCAGCAGCCAAGTAGGCTATGGCTACACCTTC. This encodes CASSQVGYGYTF.

This clone was counted only a few times. The gene calls are TRBV6-4 and TRBJ2-1; 11 bases are shared with TRBD2. The V and J ends lost 0 bases and 6 bases, in that order; junction bases with no gene match: 1. This CDR3 contains 15 residues. Germline CDR1 and CDR2: MRHNA and SNTAGT. The DNA of the CDR3 is TGTGCCAGCAGTGACTCTAGCGGGGGGGCCAATGAGCAGTTCTTC. The encoded protein is CASSDSSGGANEQFF.

The gene calls are TRBV7-9 and TRBJ2-3; weak D call: TRBD2 (6 bases). Germline CDR1 and CDR2: SEHNR and FQNEAQ (reference sequence). Deletions cut 5 bases from V and 4 bases from J, with 13 bases between. The CDR3 runs 14 residues. This CDR3 is CASSPPRGPDTQYF. CDR3 nucleotides: TGTGCCAGCAGCCCCCCGCGGGGCCCAGATACGCAGTATTTT.

The chain recombines TRBV4-3 with TRBJ1-2, with a tentative D call TRBD1 (5 bases). There are 15 residues in the CDR3. V gave up 4 bases and J gave up 2 bases, with 14 bases separating them. Germline CDR1 reads LGHNA; CDR2 reads YSLEER. The CDR3 DNA is TGCGCCAGCAGCCCTCGGGGCGAACTCAACTATGGCTACACCTTC. Its protein is CASSPRGELNYGYTF.

The chain employs TRBV5-1 and TRBJ2-5; a possible D gene is TRBD2 (5 bases). The CDR3 totals 14 residues. Trimming left V 0 bases short and J 5 bases short, with 11 bases between. The germline V gene encodes CDR1 SGHRS and CDR2 YFSETQ. CDR3 loop: CASSLGPRGETQYF. CDR3 nucleotides: TGCGCCAGCAGCTTGGGACCGCGCGGGGAGACCCAGTACTTC.

Only a few counts were recorded for this clone. This chain links TRBV28 with TRBJ1-5; D uncertain. The CDR3 has 18 residues. Germline CDR1 reads MDHEN; CDR2 reads SYDVKM. Trimming pared 6 bases from V and 0 bases from J, leaving 21 bases between. The DNA for the CDR3 is TGTGCCAGCAGCCGCCTCTTTTTGCAAGGCAATAGCAATCAGCCCCAGCATTTT. It codes for CASSRLFLQGNSNQPQHF. The full variable domain, with the rest looked up from reference TRBV28 and TRBJ1-5, is DVKVTQSSRYLVKRTGEKVFLECVQDMDHENMFWYRQDPGLGLRLIYFSYDVKMKEKGDIPEGYSVSREKKERFSLILESASTNQTSMYLCASSRLFLQGNSNQPQHFGDGTRLSIL.

This chain uses TRBV2 with TRBJ1-5; a possible D gene is TRBD1 (6 bases). V lost 3 bases and J 3 bases, leaving 12 bases between the germline ends. Per the germline V gene, CDR1 is SNHLY and CDR2 is FYNNEI. The CDR3 runs to 15 residues. The CDR3 sequence: CASSDYREANQPQHF. The DNA of the CDR3 is TGTGCCAGCAGTGATTACAGGGAGGCCAATCAGCCCCAGCATTTT. Variable domain in full (rest from reference TRBV2 and TRBJ1-5): EPEVTQTPSHQVTQMGQEVILRCVPISNHLYFYWYRQILGQKVEFLVSFYNNEISEKSEIFDDQFSVERPDGSNFTLKIRSTKLEDSAMYFCASSDYREANQPQHFGDGTRLSIL.

CDR3 loop: CASSTPGQGTAEAFF. DNA of the CDR3: TGTGCCAGCAGTACTCCGGGACAGGGGACGGCTGAAGCTTTCTTT. The chain combines TRBV28 with TRBJ1-1; 10 bases map to TRBD1. CDR1 and CDR2 from the germline V gene are MDHEN and SYDVKM. Trimming cost V 5 bases and J 6 bases; bases outside gene matches: 9. The CDR3 is 15 residues long.

J is TRBJ2-3 and V is TRBV7-6; D may be TRBD1 or TRBD2 (5 bases each). This CDR3 is 15 amino acids long. With 4 bases removed from V and 2 bases from J, the gap between germline ends came to 13 bases. CDR1 and CDR2 from the germline V gene are SGHVS and FNYEAQ. CDR3 loop: CASSSARGPTDTQYF. As DNA, the CDR3 is TGTGCCAGCAGCTCAGCCCGGGGACCCACAGATACGCAGTATTTT.

Of note for this clone: Additional DNA sequences in this sample encode the identical CDR3. The chain couples TRBV7-8 to TRBJ2-6; 8 nucleotides agree with TRBD1. V lost 5 bases, J lost 0 bases, and 9 bases stayed unmatched. There are 18 residues in the CDR3. In germline, CDR1 is SGHVS, CDR2 FQNEAQ. CDR3 in DNA: TGTGCCAGCAGCCCGGGGCAGGGGGCAGGCTCTGGGGCCAACGTCCTGACTTTC. Its protein product is CASSPGQGAGSGANVLTF.

This chain links TRBV7-2 with TRBJ2-7; D is unclear. V was cut by 0 bases and J by 2 bases, with 5 bases left in between. The CDR3 consists of 13 residues. Germline CDR1 SGHTA, CDR2 FQGNSA. CDR3: CASSLASAYEQYF. CDR3 DNA: TGTGCCAGCAGCTTAGCCTCGGCCTACGAGCAGTACTTC.

Here the CDR3 reads CATVDERFSYEQYF. DNA for the CDR3: TGTGCCACCGTAGACGAGCGGTTTTCCTACGAGCAGTACTTC. The V gene is TRBV19, the J gene TRBJ2-7; D might be TRBD2 (5 bases). V shed 10 bases and J shed 1 base, with 17 bases lying between them. Germline loops: CDR1 LNHDA, CDR2 SQIVND (reference sequence). This CDR3 has 14 amino acids.

This sequence joins TRBV6-5 and TRBJ1-1, with TRBD1 as a possible D gene (5 bases). CDR1 is MNHEY, CDR2 SVGAGI, per germline. The CDR3 sequence is 13 residues long. Trimming took off 5 bases at V and 0 bases at J, with 7 bases between the two ends. CDR3 bases: TGTGCCAGCAGTACGACAGTGAACACTGAAGCTTTCTTT. Translating gives CASSTTVNTEAFF.

CDR3 coding DNA: TGTGCCAGCAGCGTAGCTCCAGGGACATACAATGAGCAGTTCTTC. Translated, it gives CASSVAPGTYNEQFF. This chain joins TRBV9 and TRBJ2-1; D perhaps matches TRBD1 (6 bases). V was cut by 0 bases and J by 4 bases, with 11 bases left in between. The CDR3 extends over 15 amino acids. Germline V gene lookup returns CDR1 SGDLS and CDR2 YYNGEE.

The J gene is TRBJ1-5, the V gene TRBV19, with a possible D match to TRBD1 (5 bases). The CDR3 sequence is 15 residues long. The germline V and J ends were trimmed by 4 bases and 4 bases, with 14 bases remaining between them. The germline V gene encodes CDR1 LNHDA and CDR2 SQIVND (reference sequence). In nucleotides, the CDR3 is TGTGCCAGTAGTACATCAGGGATCTGGAATCAGCCCCAGCATTTT. It translates to CASSTSGIWNQPQHF.

The V call is TRBV19, the J call TRBJ2-3; D possibly uses TRBD1 or TRBD2 (5 bases each). This CDR3 has 15 amino acids. CDR1 and CDR2 from the germline V gene are LNHDA and SQIVND (reference sequence). V lost 4 bases to trimming and J lost 4 bases, with 15 bases between them. CDR3 nucleotide sequence: TGTGCCAGTAGTACTACTGGGACCGGTCCAGATACGCAGTATTTT. Amino acids: CASSTTGTGPDTQYF.

The chain uses TRBV4-3 and TRBJ2-2, with a possible D match to TRBD1 (6 bases). The CDR3 is made up of 18 amino acids. Looked up from germline, CDR1 is LGHNA and CDR2 is YSLEER. V gave up 0 bases and J gave up 2 bases, with 16 bases separating them. The CDR3 nucleotides read TGCGCCAGCAGCCAAGAGTCATCGACAGGCCGAAACACCGGGGAGCTGTTTTTT. This encodes CASSQESSTGRNTGELFF.

The CDR3 reads CASSYSGRVAEAFF. The CDR3 bases are TGTGCCAGCAGTTACTCCGGGCGGGTGGCTGAAGCTTTCTTT. The rearrangement joins TRBV6-5 to TRBJ1-1; D gene unclear. CDR1 MNHEY and CDR2 SVGAGI come from the germline V gene. V lost 0 bases and J 6 bases, leaving 11 bases between the germline ends. CDR3 length: 14 residues.

The J gene is TRBJ2-1, the V gene TRBV4-1; a possible D gene is TRBD1 (5 bases). There are 16 residues in the CDR3. The germline CDR1 and CDR2 sequences are MGHRA and YSYEKL. The V and J ends lost 1 base and 0 bases respectively, with 10 bases between them. The CDR3 is CASSQGQHVSYNEQFF. CDR3 nucleotide sequence: TGCGCCAGCAGCCAAGGACAGCACGTCTCCTACAATGAGCAGTTCTTC.

This clone showed up just once. The chain uses TRBV5-8 and TRBJ1-4, with TRBD1 identical over 7 bases. Per the germline V gene, CDR1 is SGHTS and CDR2 is YDEGEE. The junction had 11 bases not matched to a gene; V was cut back by 3 bases and J by 6 bases. The CDR3 has 16 amino acids. CDR3 amino acids: CASSSPNGTEHEKLFF. For the CDR3, the DNA is TGTGCCAGCAGCTCCCCGAACGGGACAGAACATGAAAAACTGTTTTTT.

This chain uses TRBV7-2 with TRBJ1-6; 8 bases agree with TRBD1. This CDR3 has 17 residues. V lost 0 bases, J lost 9 bases, and 10 bases stayed unmatched. Germline CDR1 and CDR2: SGHTA and FQGNSA. The CDR3, as DNA: TGTGCCAGCAGCTTAGCCGTGACAGGGGTAGCAAGTTCACCCCTCCACTTT. Protein sequence: CASSLAVTGVASSPLHF.